This passage covers 25 T cell receptor beta chains from one sample sequenced in a study of shared clonotypes between healthy human individuals. Some clones are missing from TCRdb's copy, which holds only in-frame ones; the method was immunoSEQ multiplex PCR. The sample holds over 300,000 clones, around 90% seen once. Material for sequencing was memory CD8+ T cells sorted from blood. Subset: CD45RO+ cells pooled with CCR7-negative TemRA cells. Receptor source: a man aged 18 to 35 in good health.

The V call is TRBV4-1, the J call TRBJ2-2; a possible D gene is TRBD2 (6 bases). This CDR3 region has 14 residues. Trimming left V 4 bases short and J 8 bases short, with 14 bases between. In germline, CDR1 is MGHRA, CDR2 YSYEKL. CDR3 residues: CASSLPSGVGELFF. DNA of the CDR3: TGCGCCAGCAGCCTCCCCTCGGGGGTAGGGGAGCTGTTTTTT.

The rearrangement uses TRBV15 and TRBJ1-5; 7 bases line up with TRBD1. With V trimmed by 0 bases and J by 7 bases, 3 bases remained unmatched. This CDR3 spans 14 amino acids. CDR1 and CDR2 (germline): LNHNV, YYDKDF (reference sequence). In DNA, the CDR3 is TGTGCCACCAGCAGAGATCACAGGGGACAGCCCCAGCATTTT. This gives the protein CATSRDHRGQPQHF.

This clone appeared once. The chain couples TRBV13 to TRBJ2-5; 8 bases agree with TRBD1. Germline V lookup: CDR1 PRHDT, CDR2 FYEKMQ (reference sequence). The CDR3 spans 13 residues. V dropped 5 bases and J dropped 3; count of bases not matched to a gene: 2. The chain's CDR3 is CASSPDREETQYF. DNA of the CDR3: TGTGCCAGCAGCCCGGACAGGGAAGAGACCCAGTACTTC.

CDR3 sequence (DNA): TGTGCCAGCAGCACCCCGAGCTGGGGGAGGGTTATGAACACTGAAGCTTTCTTT. Its protein product is CASSTPSWGRVMNTEAFF. The chain has TRBV7-9 and TRBJ1-1; D is perhaps TRBD1 (5 bases). In germline, CDR1 is SEHNR, CDR2 FQNEAQ (reference sequence). The CDR3 runs 18 residues. The V end lost 5 bases, the J end lost 0 bases, and 22 bases lay between the germline ends.

The V gene is TRBV4-1, the J gene TRBJ2-5; D might be TRBD1 or TRBD2, each matching 6 bases. Germline CDR1 and CDR2: MGHRA and YSYEKL. This CDR3 is built from 15 residues. Trimming shortened V by 1 base and J by 5 bases, and 14 bases separated the two germline ends. CDR3 sequence reads: CASSQAGAGVETQYF. CDR3 DNA sequence: TGCGCCAGCAGCCAAGCGGGGGCAGGGGTCGAGACCCAGTACTTC.

V gene TRBV9 combines with J gene TRBJ2-7; tentative D call: TRBD2 (6 bases). The germline V and J ends were trimmed by 0 bases and 5 bases, with 15 bases remaining between them. Germline V gene lookup returns CDR1 SGDLS and CDR2 YYNGEE. The CDR3 length is 15 residues. The CDR3 bases are TGTGCCAGCAGCGTAGCTACTAGCCGTGGGAACGAGCAGTACTTC. Encoded protein: CASSVATSRGNEQYF.

The J gene is TRBJ2-3, the V gene TRBV27, with TRBD2 matching over 8 bases. Germline assignment: CDR1 MNHEY and CDR2 SMNVEV (reference sequence). After removal of 3 bases from V and 1 base from J, the junction contained 3 bases not matched to a gene. This CDR3 has 15 amino acids. As DNA, the CDR3 is TGTGCCAGCAGTTTCTGGCGGGGGGGCACAGATACGCAGTATTTT. Amino acids: CASSFWRGGTDTQYF.

The rearrangement links TRBV7-9 to TRBJ2-3, with 13 bases matching TRBD2. Germline CDR1 and CDR2: SEHNR and FQNEAQ (reference sequence). The V and J ends lost 3 bases and 6 bases, in that order; junction bases with no gene match: 9. The CDR3 sequence is 17 residues long. CDR3 loop: CASSFAGLAGDRDTQYF. The CDR3 bases are TGTGCCAGCAGCTTCGCTGGACTAGCGGGAGATCGGGATACGCAGTATTTT.

This clone was observed a few times. The gene calls are TRBV6-5 and TRBJ1-2; D ambiguous. Germline CDR1 and CDR2: MNHEY and SVGAGI. The CDR3 has 15 amino acids. V dropped 4 bases and J dropped 0 bases, with 12 bases sitting between them. The CDR3 DNA reads as TGTGCCAGCAGTTTGGACGGAGCTTCTAACTATGGCTACACCTTC. Protein product: CASSLDGASNYGYTF.

Only a few counts were recorded for this clone. A far bigger clonotype differs at one base, so this is likely a read error. This chain joins TRBV7-8 and TRBJ2-5, with D perhaps matching TRBD1 (6 bases). This CDR3 has 14 amino acids. V lost 2 bases to trimming and J lost 4 bases, with 11 bases between them. Germline V gives CDR1 SGHVS, CDR2 FQNEAQ. The CDR3 sequence: CASSLSAGAETQYF. CDR3 in DNA: TGTGCCAGCAGCTTATCGGCAGGGGCAGAGACCCAGTACTTC.

V gene TRBV29-1 combines with J gene TRBJ1-1; no clear D gene. In germline, CDR1 is SQVTM, CDR2 ANQGSEA. Trimming left V 7 bases short and J 0 bases short, with 3 bases between. The CDR3 contains 10 residues. DNA of the CDR3: TGCAGCGCTCTGAACACTGAAGCTTTCTTT. Encoded protein: CSALNTEAFF.

The CDR3: CASSNRGQGWGTDTQYF. CDR3 nucleotides: TGTGCCAGCAGCAATCGCGGACAGGGTTGGGGCACAGATACGCAGTATTTT. This chain uses TRBV28 with TRBJ2-3; TRBD1 aligns across 8 bases. Germline CDR1 and CDR2: MDHEN and SYDVKM. The CDR3 consists of 17 residues. Germline trimming cut 6 bases from V and 1 base from J; bases unmatched to any gene: 12.

The chain has TRBV4-1 and TRBJ2-2; the D is unclear. The germline gives CDR1 MGHRA, CDR2 YSYEKL. Trimming took off 1 base at V and 6 bases at J, with 9 bases between the two ends. The CDR3 consists of 14 residues. CDR3 region: CASSQVQGSGELFF. DNA for the CDR3: TGCGCCAGCAGCCAAGTCCAAGGGTCCGGGGAGCTGTTTTTT.

The gene calls are TRBV20-1 and TRBJ1-2; D not certain. V lost 0 bases and J lost 4, with 0 bases in between. CDR1 DFQATT and CDR2 SNEGSKA come from the germline V gene (reference sequence). The CDR3 is 10 amino acids. In nucleotides, the CDR3 is TGCAGTGCTAGAGACTATGGCTACACCTTC. Its protein product is CSARDYGYTF.

In this sample, this clone turned up many times. V gene TRBV6-5 combines with J gene TRBJ1-1; possible D gene TRBD1, 6 bases. The CDR3 has 12 amino acids. Germline loops: CDR1 MNHEY, CDR2 SVGAGI. CDR3 nucleotide sequence: TGTGCGGATACAGGGATGAACACTGAAGCTTTCTTT. It codes for CADTGMNTEAFF.

V is TRBV27 and J is TRBJ1-2; TRBD1 agrees at 7 bases. The CDR3 consists of 17 residues. V lost 5 bases to trimming and J lost 3 bases; unmatched junction nucleotides: 15. Germline CDR1 reads MNHEY; CDR2 reads SMNVEV (reference sequence). The CDR3 DNA follows: TGTGCCAGCAGTATACTTTCGGACAGGCCGCGGGACTATGGCTACACCTTC. The encoded protein is CASSILSDRPRDYGYTF.

The rearrangement uses TRBV5-6 and TRBJ2-7; no clear D. Germline CDR1 reads SGHDT; CDR2 reads YYEEEE. This CDR3 region has 15 residues. Trimming shortened V by 4 bases and J by 4 bases, and 18 bases separated the two germline ends. DNA of the CDR3: TGTGCCAGCAGCACAGACACTCGTGACCCGTACGAGCAGTACTTC. Amino acids: CASSTDTRDPYEQYF.

The chain has TRBV7-8 and TRBJ1-2, with 9 bases aligning to TRBD1. V lost 5 bases to trimming and J lost 8 bases; unmatched junction nucleotides: 15. Germline lookup yields CDR1 SGHVS and CDR2 FQNEAQ. CDR3 size: 16 residues. The DNA for the CDR3 is TGTGCCAGCAGCCCAGCCGGGACAGGGATCAGCGACGGCTACACCTTC. It encodes CASSPAGTGISDGYTF.

The rearrangement links TRBV4-1 to TRBJ2-5; D is undetermined. Germline loops: CDR1 MGHRA, CDR2 YSYEKL. The CDR3 is made up of 13 amino acids. V dropped 1 base and J dropped 2 bases, with 5 bases sitting between them. The CDR3 spells CASSQGSQETQYF. CDR3 nucleotide sequence: TGCGCCAGCAGCCAAGGTTCTCAAGAGACCCAGTACTTC.

This clone has a count of ten or more. This chain uses TRBV7-9 with TRBJ1-2; D is perhaps TRBD1 (5 bases). The germline V gene encodes CDR1 SEHNR and CDR2 FQNEAQ (reference sequence). CDR3 length: 16 residues. V dropped 1 base and J dropped 2 bases, with 14 bases sitting between them. The CDR3, as DNA: TGTGCCAGCAGCTTAGTCGGGGGAAGGGTAAACTATGGCTACACCTTC. Encoded protein: CASSLVGGRVNYGYTF.

V gene TRBV28 combines with J gene TRBJ1-1; 8 bases are a match to TRBD1. The CDR3 totals 14 residues. Germline V lookup: CDR1 MDHEN, CDR2 SYDVKM. With V trimmed by 7 bases and J by 11 bases, 15 bases remained unmatched. The CDR3 reads CASTPFGTGVMAFF. Written as DNA, the CDR3 is TGTGCCAGCACGCCTTTCGGGACAGGCGTTATGGCTTTCTTT.

This clone has just a few counts. The chain couples TRBV4-1 to TRBJ1-3; TRBD1 is a possible D gene (6 bases). Trimming took off 0 bases at V and 7 bases at J, with 16 bases between the two ends. The CDR3 extends over 16 amino acids. From germline, CDR1 is MGHRA and CDR2 YSYEKL. The chain's CDR3 is CASSQDQWTARNTIYF. The CDR3 DNA reads TGCGCCAGCAGCCAAGATCAATGGACAGCGAGGAACACCATATATTTT.

CDR3 coding DNA: TGTGCCAGCAGCCGCGGGCCTAACACCGGGGAGCTGTTTTTT. Translated, it gives CASSRGPNTGELFF. The rearrangement links TRBV7-3 to TRBJ2-2, with D possibly TRBD2 on 5 matching bases. V was clipped by 5 bases and J by 2 bases, with 9 bases between them. This CDR3 contains 14 residues. The germline CDR1 and CDR2 sequences are SGHTA and FQGTGA.

This sequence joins TRBV9 and TRBJ2-3; the D is unclear. The CDR3 loop spans 13 amino acids. Germline assignment: CDR1 SGDLS and CDR2 YYNGEE. V was clipped by 2 bases and J by 6 bases, with 10 bases between them. The chain's CDR3 is CASSVDDSDTQYF. CDR3 bases: TGTGCCAGCAGCGTGGACGATTCGGATACGCAGTATTTT.

The rearrangement joins TRBV28 to TRBJ2-7, with D perhaps matching TRBD1 or TRBD2 (7 bases each). CDR1 is MDHEN, CDR2 SYDVKM, per germline. V was clipped by 6 bases and J by 4 bases, with 16 bases between them. This CDR3 is 14 amino acids long. The DNA of the CDR3 is TGTGCCAGCAGCCCAAACAGGGGAGGGTACGAGCAGTACTTC. Translation gives CASSPNRGGYEQYF. Complete variable domain (other parts from reference TRBV28 and TRBJ2-7): DVKVTQSSRYLVKRTGEKVFLECVQDMDHENMFWYRQDPGLGLRLIYFSYDVKMKEKGDIPEGYSVSREKKERFSLILESASTNQTSMYLCASSPNRGGYEQYFGPGTRLTVT.